These T cell receptor beta chains were read from a single sample in a study of CD8+CD57+ T cells in acquired aplastic anemia. TCRdb recomputed calls from the reads with MiXCR, one row per CDR3 protein. The repertoire has 190,000 or so distinct CDR3 sequences, approximately 52% of them found once; the top ten carry under 2%. Sequencing used sorted CD4+, CD8+, or CD8+CD57+ T cells (not recorded which) from PBMCs. Receptors originate from a human donor with aplastic anemia. Both conserved end residues are part of each CDR3. The D gene is left open where the match is weak. Clone size appears in some rows only: once, few, many, or a class for an expanded clone.

v_call	j_call	clone_size	d_call	cdr3_length	cdr3_aa	cdr3_nt
TRBV2	TRBJ1-1	-	TRBD1	12	CASIATGGEAFF	TGTGCCAGCATCGCAACAGGGGGTGAAGCTTTCTTT
TRBV6-1	TRBJ2-7	many	-	13	CASSEAPGIEQYF	TGTGCCAGCAGTGAAGCACCAGGGATCGAGCAGTACTTC
TRBV27	TRBJ2-7	many	-	14	CASSANRGSGEQYF	TGTGCCAGCAGTGCCAACAGAGGGTCTGGCGAGCAGTACTTC
TRBV5-4	TRBJ2-3	-	TRBD2	17	CASSWPRGGVSTDTQYF	TGTGCCAGCAGCTGGCCCCGGGGGGGAGTTAGCACAGATACGCAGTATTTT
TRBV7-9	TRBJ1-1	many	-	16	CASSLRATVMNTEAFF	TGTGCCAGCAGCTTACGGGCGACTGTGATGAACACTGAAGCTTTCTTT
TRBV5-8	TRBJ1-1	many	-	14	CASSLPVGNTEAFF	TGTGCCAGCAGCTTGCCCGTGGGGAACACTGAAGCTTTCTTT
TRBV12-3/TRBV12-4	TRBJ1-1	many	-	16	CASSLKTGVKGTEAFF	TGTGCCAGCAGTTTGAAAACAGGAGTGAAAGGCACTGAAGCTTTCTTT
TRBV20-1	TRBJ2-7	-	TRBD1	15	CSARLRQGRVDEQYF	TGCAGTGCTAGACTCCGACAGGGGAGAGTAGACGAGCAGTACTTC
TRBV19	TRBJ2-4	many	-	14	CASSMNGRGNIQYF	TGTGCCAGTAGTATGAATGGTAGGGGTAACATTCAGTACTTC
TRBV24-1	TRBJ1-5	-	TRBD1	16	CATSGGQGRLNQPQHF	TGTGCCACCAGTGGGGGACAGGGCCGCCTTAATCAGCCCCAGCATTTT
TRBV6-1	TRBJ1-2	few	-	11	CASSDRGGYTF	TGTGCCAGCAGTGATAGGGGCGGCTACACCTTC
TRBV7-8	TRBJ1-2	few	-	13	CASSLSDWYGYTF	TGTGCCAGCAGCCTGTCAGACTGGTATGGCTACACCTTC
TRBV6-1	TRBJ1-2	many	TRBD1	14	CASSERQGNYGYTF	TGTGCCAGCAGTGAGAGACAGGGGAACTATGGCTACACCTTC
TRBV28	TRBJ2-5	-	-	15	CASSPDSSYQETQYF	TGTGCCAGCAGTCCGGACAGCTCGTACCAAGAGACCCAGTACTTC
TRBV10-3	TRBJ1-2	-	-	13	CAITEDGVNGYTF	TGTGCCATCACCGAAGACGGGGTAAATGGCTACACCTTC
TRBV12-3/TRBV12-4	TRBJ2-7	-	TRBD2	15	CASSFSMGGSYEQYF	TGTGCCAGCAGTTTTTCGATGGGAGGGTCCTACGAGCAGTACTTC
TRBV2	TRBJ1-2	-	-	11	CASWDNYGYTF	TGTGCCAGCTGGGATAACTATGGCTACACCTTC
TRBV2	TRBJ2-7	-	-	17	CASSEAGRGRSSYEQYF	TGTGCCAGCAGTGAAGCGGGGCGGGGGCGTTCCTCCTACGAGCAGTACTTC
TRBV12-3/TRBV12-4	TRBJ2-2	many	-	13	CASSLGDAGELFF	TGTGCCAGCAGTTTAGGGGATGCCGGGGAGCTGTTTTTT
TRBV10-3	TRBJ1-1	many	-	15	CAISETRTGNTEAFF	TGTGCCATCAGTGAGACCAGAACAGGGAACACTGAAGCTTTCTTT
TRBV10-3	TRBJ2-7	many	TRBD2	13	CAAQAGGLDEQYF	TGTGCCGCCCAGGCGGGGGGTTTAGACGAGCAGTACTTC
TRBV4-3	TRBJ1-1	many	-	15	CASSQERSMNTEAFF	TGCGCCAGCAGCCAAGAGAGGTCCATGAACACTGAAGCTTTCTTT
TRBV19	TRBJ1-1	few	-	13	CASSTSVNTEAFF	TGTGCCAGTAGTACCTCAGTGAACACTGAAGCTTTCTTT
TRBV5-1	TRBJ2-7	-	TRBD2	14	CASSQRTSNYEQYF	TGCGCCAGCAGCCAGCGGACTAGCAACTACGAGCAGTACTTC
TRBV20-1	TRBJ2-7	once	TRBD1	16	CSARDRTGGPTYEQYF	TGCAGTGCTAGAGACCGAACAGGGGGACCCACCTACGAGCAGTACTTC
TRBV28	TRBJ2-5	few	TRBD2	15	CASSATSGRVETQYF	TGTGCCAGCAGCGCGACTAGCGGGAGGGTGGAGACCCAGTACTTC
TRBV11-2	TRBJ2-7	-	-	11	CASSLGVRFYF	TGTGCCAGCAGCTTAGGGGTCCGTTTTTACTTC
TRBV2	TRBJ1-1	-	-	13	CASMQGTNTEAFF	TGTGCCAGCATGCAGGGAACGAACACTGAAGCTTTCTTT
TRBV20-1	TRBJ2-1	many	TRBD2	15	CSPSGHAGGIDEQFF	TGCAGCCCCTCGGGGCACGCGGGAGGGATCGATGAGCAGTTCTTC
TRBV20-1	TRBJ1-4	many	-	16	CSARRGVITANEKLFF	TGCAGTGCTAGACGGGGGGTAATCACCGCTAATGAAAAACTGTTTTTT
TRBV11-3	TRBJ1-3	-	-	14	CASSPGGSGNTIYF	TGTGCCAGCAGCCCCGGGGGCTCTGGAAACACCATATATTTT
TRBV7-8	TRBJ2-1	many	TRBD2	16	CASSLVRSSGIKEQFF	TGTGCCAGCAGCTTAGTAAGATCTAGCGGGATAAAGGAGCAGTTCTTC
TRBV2	TRBJ1-1	-	-	13	CASSGNYEQGAFF	TGTGCCAGCAGTGGAAACTACGAGCAGGGAGCTTTCTTT
TRBV25-1	TRBJ2-1	once	-	18	CASSEFSLSGISYNEQFF	TGTGCCAGCAGTGAATTCTCCCTTTCAGGGATATCCTACAATGAGCAGTTCTTC
TRBV6-2/TRBV6-3	TRBJ1-5	many	-	13	CASSHGANQPQHF	TGTGCCAGCAGCCACGGGGCAAATCAGCCCCAGCATTTT
TRBV11-2	TRBJ2-3	many	-	16	CASSLGAAPSTDTQYF	TGTGCCAGCAGCTTAGGGGCGGCCCCTAGCACAGATACGCAGTATTTT
TRBV5-6	TRBJ2-1	-	-	14	CASCRWDGDNEQFF	TGTGCCAGCTGCCGGTGGGATGGAGACAATGAGCAGTTCTTC
TRBV2	TRBJ1-2	once	-	14	CASSLKISSYGYTF	TGTGCCAGCAGTCTCAAGATATCTTCTTATGGCTACACCTTC
TRBV7-8	TRBJ2-3	-	TRBD2	15	CASSPVAGGGDTQYF	TGTGCCAGCAGCCCAGTAGCGGGAGGAGGAGATACGCAGTATTTT
TRBV20-1	TRBJ2-3	-	-	16	CSARDRGGLFTDTQYF	TGCAGTGCTAGAGATAGGGGGGGGCTCTTCACAGATACGCAGTATTTT
TRBV20-1	TRBJ2-1	-	TRBD2	14	CSASGTSVYNEQFF	TGCAGTGCTAGCGGGACTAGCGTCTACAATGAGCAGTTCTTC
TRBV3-1	TRBJ1-1	many	-	13	CASSHQFDTEAFF	TGTGCCAGCAGCCATCAGTTCGACACTGAAGCTTTCTTT